These T cell receptor beta chains were read from a single sample in a study of control samples from healthy donors and cancer patients. TCRdb keeps only in-frame clones here, not all; method: immunoSEQ multiplex PCR. The sample lists roughly 70,000 clones, approximately 87% seen once, with under 30% in the top ten. The sequenced sample consisted of blood. The receptors stem from a man aged 50 to 59 in good health. The CDR3 runs from the conserved cysteine through the conserved F or W. A D gene is named only where the DNA matches it firmly. The listing skips clone size in some rows; elsewhere it reads once, few, many or a size class.

clone_size j_call d_call v_call cdr3_length cdr3_nt cdr3_aa
. TRBJ1-1 . TRBV7-9 14 TGTGCCAGCAGCTGGGGAACAATGAACACTGAAGCTTTCTTT CASSWGTMNTEAFF
. TRBJ1-2 . TRBV19 15 TGTGCCAGTAGTATGCTGGGACGAAGAAGCTATGGCTACACCTTC CASSMLGRRSYGYTF
. TRBJ1-1 . TRBV27 13 TGTGCCAGCAGTCCCAGGGGCTCGCATGAAGCTTTCTTT CASSPRGSHEAFF
. TRBJ2-3 . TRBV2 13 TGTGCCAGCATCAGACCCGCGGGAGATACGCAGTATTTT CASIRPAGDTQYF
. TRBJ1-6 . TRBV6-5 15 TGTGCCAGCAGTTACCATCGGAATACTAATTCACCCCTCCACTTT CASSYHRNTNSPLHF
. TRBJ2-3 . TRBV9 15 TGTGCCAGCAGCGTCGGGGTTTGGGACACAGATACGCAGTATTTT CASSVGVWDTDTQYF
. TRBJ2-7 . TRBV5-4 14 TGTGCCAGCAGCCCGGGGACGGTGACCTACGAGCAGTACTTC CASSPGTVTYEQYF
. TRBJ2-1 . TRBV29-1 12 TGCAGCGTTGTGGCTAGCAGCAGGTTCGAGTTCTTC CSVVASSRFEFF
. TRBJ1-1 TRBD1 TRBV28 15 TGTGCCAGCAGTTTATTGTTGGACAGGCGGACTGAAGCTTTCTTT CASSLLLDRRTEAFF
. TRBJ2-2 . TRBV24-1 16 TGTGCCACCAGTGATTCGGACGGGGGGCTCACCGGGGAGCTGTTTTTT CATSDSDGGLTGELFF
. TRBJ1-1 . TRBV30 13 TGTGCCTGGAGTGGGACAACTTGGTCTGAAGCTTTCTTT CAWSGTTWSEAFF
. TRBJ2-7 TRBD1 TRBV24-1 13 TGTGCCACCATGAGGACAGGGGGCTACGAGCAGTACTTC CATMRTGGYEQYF
. TRBJ1-5 . TRBV6-2/TRBV6-3 14 TGTGCCAGCAGTTACGCGGGGGGCGGTCAGCCCCAGCATTTT CASSYAGGGQPQHF
. TRBJ2-2 TRBD1 TRBV30 17 TGTGCCTGGACCCGGGACAGGATGGTTGGCGACACCGGGGAGCTGTTTTTT CAWTRDRMVGDTGELFF
few TRBJ1-2 TRBD1 TRBV29-1 12 TGCAGCGTGACAGGGGGCACTGGTGGCTACACCTTC CSVTGGTGGYTF
. TRBJ2-3 . TRBV13 14 TGTGCCAGCAGCTTAGGGCAGGGAACAGATACGCAGTATTTT CASSLGQGTDTQYF
. TRBJ1-2 . TRBV29-1 14 TGCAGCGTTGAAGGGGCAGGGGAGAGCTATGGCTACACCTTC CSVEGAGESYGYTF
. TRBJ1-2 . TRBV29-1 15 TGCAGCGTTGAAGATGTAATACAGACACCCTATGGCTACACCTTC CSVEDVIQTPYGYTF
. TRBJ1-2 . TRBV5-6 12 TGTGCCAGCAGCTTGGCCGCGGGCGCAGTCCAATTC CASSLAAGAVQF
. TRBJ1-5 TRBD1 TRBV11-1 15 TGTGCCAGCAGCCTCGGGACAGGGAGCAATCAGCCCCAGCATTTT CASSLGTGSNQPQHF
. TRBJ1-2 . TRBV18 12 TGTGCCAGCTCACCATCGGGGGATGGCTACACCTTC CASSPSGDGYTF
. TRBJ2-1 . TRBV7-8 8 TGTGCCAGCAGCCAACAGTTCTTC CASSQQFF
. TRBJ1-1 . TRBV7-2 14 TGTGCCAGCAGCTTAAAGGCAGGGAGGACTGAAGCTTTCTTT CASSLKAGRTEAFF
. TRBJ2-2 . TRBV11-2 16 TGTGCCAGCAGCTTCCCGAGGTCAGGGAGAACCGGGGAGCTGTTTTTT CASSFPRSGRTGELFF
. TRBJ1-2 . TRBV2 14 TGTGCCAGCAGTGATCAGGGTACAGGGTATGGCTACACCTTC CASSDQGTGYGYTF
once TRBJ2-7 . TRBV7-6 15 TGTGCCAGCAGCACGAGAGGTTTAGGGTCCTACGAGCAGTACTTC CASSTRGLGSYEQYF
. TRBJ2-7 . TRBV29-1 13 TGCAGCGGCGTAGTCGGCAATGCCTACGAGCAGTACTTC CSGVVGNAYEQYF
. TRBJ2-1 . TRBV6-2/TRBV6-3 13 TGTGCCAGCAGTAGTGGTGGTAGCGATGAGCAGTTCTTC CASSSGGSDEQFF
few TRBJ1-5 TRBD1 TRBV24-1 16 TGTGCCACCAGTGATTCCGACAGGGGTCCATATCAGCCCCAGCATTTT CATSDSDRGPYQPQHF
. TRBJ2-1 TRBD2 TRBV27 16 TGTGCCAGCAGTGGGCGGACTAGCGGGAGCTACAATGAGCAGTTCTTC CASSGRTSGSYNEQFF
. TRBJ1-4 . TRBV3-1/TRBV3-2 14 TGTGCCAGCAGCCAAAAGCCTACTAATGAAAAACTGTTTTTT CASSQKPTNEKLFF
once TRBJ2-3 TRBD1 TRBV10-1 17 TGCGCCAGCAGTGGGATGCACGACAGGGGAGGCACAGATACGCAGTATTTT CASSGMHDRGGTDTQYF
. TRBJ1-5 TRBD1 TRBV29-1 12 TGCAGCGCTGGGACAGGACCCGGGCCCCAGCATTTT CSAGTGPGPQHF
. TRBJ1-1 . TRBV6-5 14 TGTGCCAGCAGTCCACCGGGTTTGGGCACTGAAGCTTTCTTT CASSPPGLGTEAFF
. TRBJ1-6 . TRBV6-1 16 TGTGCCAGCAGTGAACGGGGGAGCTCCTATAATTCACCCCTCCACTTT CASSERGSSYNSPLHF
. TRBJ2-7 . TRBV11-2 14 TGTGCCAGCAGCCGGCGGTTAGGGGTGGAGGAGCAGTACTTC CASSRRLGVEEQYF
. TRBJ2-7 . TRBV6-5 12 TGTGCCAGGAGGTATGAGCCCTACGAGCAGTACTTC CARRYEPYEQYF
. TRBJ2-7 . TRBV7-2 15 TGTGCCAGCAGCTACCAAACCGGGACAACTTACGAGCAGTACTTC CASSYQTGTTYEQYF
. TRBJ2-5 . TRBV5-5 16 TGTGCCAGCAGCCCAAACGCTGGACTAATTAGGGAGACCCAGTACTTC CASSPNAGLIRETQYF
. TRBJ1-1 . TRBV14 15 TGTGCCAGCAGCCCGTCAACAGGGCTGGGGACTGAAGCTTTCTTT CASSPSTGLGTEAFF
. TRBJ2-1 . TRBV7-2 15 TGTGCCAGCAGCTTAGAATGGCGAATCTGGGATGAGCAGTTCTTC CASSLEWRIWDEQFF
few TRBJ2-1 . TRBV4-2 15 TGTGCCAGCGGACGGGGAAGCGGCGCCTACAATGAGCAGTTCTTC CASGRGSGAYNEQFF
. TRBJ2-2 TRBD2 TRBV27 15 TGTGCCAGTGGGGAGGGGTTTCGGCCCACCGGGGAGCTGTTTTTT CASGEGFRPTGELFF
once TRBJ1-6 TRBD1 TRBV30 13 TGTGCCTCTCCGGGACAGGGGGAATCACCCCTCCACTTT CASPGQGESPLHF
. TRBJ2-7 TRBD1 TRBV6-5 13 TGTGCCAGCACCCCGGACAGGGGTGGCGAGCAGTACTTC CASTPDRGGEQYF
once TRBJ2-7 TRBD1 TRBV19 16 TGTGCCAGTAGTATCGCAGGGGGTTATCAATCCTACGAGCAGTACTTC CASSIAGGYQSYEQYF
. TRBJ2-2 . TRBV6-2/TRBV6-3 15 TGTGCCAGCAGTTACGGGGGGGCGGACACCGGGGAGCTGTTTTTT CASSYGGADTGELFF
few TRBJ1-2 . TRBV6-2/TRBV6-3 13 TGTGCCAGCACCCCTGGATGGGGGAATGGCTACACCTTC CASTPGWGNGYTF
. TRBJ2-3 . TRBV2 13 TGTGCCAGCAGTGGTAGGGGTGCGGATACGCAGTATTTT CASSGRGADTQYF
. TRBJ1-4 . TRBV6-6 15 TGTGCCAGCAGTTACCAAGGGAGGGGAAATGAAAAACTGTTTTTT CASSYQGRGNEKLFF
. TRBJ2-3 TRBD2 TRBV29-1 15 TGCAGCGTTGGCTCCCAGCGGGGGGGCACAGATACGCAGTATTTT CSVGSQRGGTDTQYF
. TRBJ1-1 TRBD1 TRBV27 12 TGTGCCAGCAGTTTTACAGGGGCTGAAGCTTTCTTT CASSFTGAEAFF
once TRBJ1-1 TRBD1 TRBV19 17 TGTGCCAGTAGTTCGAATCCTTACGACAGGGGATCGACTGAAGCTTTCTTT CASSSNPYDRGSTEAFF
. TRBJ1-5 TRBD1 TRBV6-6 15 TGTGCCAGCAGTCCGGGACAGGCTCACAATCAGCCCCAGCATTTT CASSPGQAHNQPQHF
few TRBJ2-2 TRBD2 TRBV7-8 17 TGTGCCAGCAGCTTAGCACAACTAGCGGCGAACACCGGGGAGCTGTTTTTT CASSLAQLAANTGELFF
. TRBJ1-2 . TRBV3-1/TRBV3-2 14 TGTGCCAGCAGCCAATCCCTGGGGGGGATTGGCTACACCTTC CASSQSLGGIGYTF
. TRBJ1-4 TRBD1 TRBV7-2 15 TGTGCCAGCAGCTCTTACAGGGGAGAAAGAGAAAAACTGTTTTTT CASSSYRGEREKLFF
few TRBJ2-7 . TRBV29-1 15 TGCAGCGTTGAATATGGCGCGGACCTGGGCTACGAGCAGTACTTC CSVEYGADLGYEQYF
. TRBJ1-6 TRBD1 TRBV10-3 13 TGTGCCATCAGCGACGACAGGGATTCACCCCTCCACTTT CAISDDRDSPLHF